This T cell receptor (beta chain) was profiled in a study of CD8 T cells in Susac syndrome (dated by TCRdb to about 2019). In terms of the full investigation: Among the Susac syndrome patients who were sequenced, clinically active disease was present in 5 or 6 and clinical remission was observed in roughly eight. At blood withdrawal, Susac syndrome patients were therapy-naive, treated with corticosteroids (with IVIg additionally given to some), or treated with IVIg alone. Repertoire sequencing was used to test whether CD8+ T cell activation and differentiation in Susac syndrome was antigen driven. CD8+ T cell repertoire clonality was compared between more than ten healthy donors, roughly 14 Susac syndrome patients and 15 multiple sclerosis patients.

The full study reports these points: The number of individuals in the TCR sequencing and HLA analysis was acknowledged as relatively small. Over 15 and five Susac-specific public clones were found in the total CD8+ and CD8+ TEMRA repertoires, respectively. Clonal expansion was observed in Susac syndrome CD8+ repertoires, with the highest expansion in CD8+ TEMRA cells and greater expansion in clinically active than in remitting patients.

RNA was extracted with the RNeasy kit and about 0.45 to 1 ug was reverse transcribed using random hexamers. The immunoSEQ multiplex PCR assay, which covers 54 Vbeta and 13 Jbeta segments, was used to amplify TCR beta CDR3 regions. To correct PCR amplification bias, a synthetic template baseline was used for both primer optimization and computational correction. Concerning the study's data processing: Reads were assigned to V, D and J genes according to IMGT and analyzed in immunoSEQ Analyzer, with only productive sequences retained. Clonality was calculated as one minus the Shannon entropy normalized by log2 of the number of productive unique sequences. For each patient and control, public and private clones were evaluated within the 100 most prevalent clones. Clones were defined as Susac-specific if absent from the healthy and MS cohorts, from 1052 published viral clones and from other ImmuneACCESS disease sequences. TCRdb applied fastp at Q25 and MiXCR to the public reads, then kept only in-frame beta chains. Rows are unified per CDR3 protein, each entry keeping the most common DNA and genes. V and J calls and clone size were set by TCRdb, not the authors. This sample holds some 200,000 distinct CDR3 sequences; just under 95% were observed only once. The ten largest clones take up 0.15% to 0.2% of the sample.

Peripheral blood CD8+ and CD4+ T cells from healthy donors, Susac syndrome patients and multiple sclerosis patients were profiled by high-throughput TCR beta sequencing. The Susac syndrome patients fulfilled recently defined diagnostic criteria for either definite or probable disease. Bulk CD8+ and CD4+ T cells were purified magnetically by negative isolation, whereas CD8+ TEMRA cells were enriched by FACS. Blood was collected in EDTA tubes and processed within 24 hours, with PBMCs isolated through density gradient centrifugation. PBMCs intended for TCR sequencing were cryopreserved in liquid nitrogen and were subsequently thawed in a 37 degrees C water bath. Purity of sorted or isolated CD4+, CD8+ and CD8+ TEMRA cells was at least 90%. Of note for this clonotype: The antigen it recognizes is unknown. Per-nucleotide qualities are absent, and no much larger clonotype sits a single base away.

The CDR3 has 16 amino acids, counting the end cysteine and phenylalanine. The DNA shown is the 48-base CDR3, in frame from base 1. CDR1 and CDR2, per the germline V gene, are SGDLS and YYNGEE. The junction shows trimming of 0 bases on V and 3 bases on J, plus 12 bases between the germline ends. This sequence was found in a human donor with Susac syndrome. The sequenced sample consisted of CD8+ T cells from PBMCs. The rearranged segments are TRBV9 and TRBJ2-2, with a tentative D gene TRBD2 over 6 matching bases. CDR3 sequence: CASSVGSGRDTGELFF. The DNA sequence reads TGTGCCAGCAGCGTAGGTTCCGGGAGAGACACCGGGGAGCTGTTTTTT.